Listed here are 22 T cell receptor beta chains from one sample, sequenced in a study of CD8 T cells in ankylosing spondylitis. Their antigens are not known. TCRdb reanalysed the 5' RACE reads using MiXCR and keeps one entry per CDR3 protein. This sample has about 450,000 distinct CDR3 sequences, with 25% to 30% found just once. Regarding the study as a whole: It appeared that ankylosing spondylitis blood was characterized by a TCR beta motif of about eight highly homologous variants.

The sample taken for sequencing was blood, either unsorted or a sorted T cell fraction (not recorded which). The receptors were sampled from a male donor with ankylosing spondylitis.

Only a few counts were recorded for this clonotype. The genes are TRBV2 and TRBJ2-1, with D unclear. Per germline, CDR1 SNHLY and CDR2 FYNNEI. The CDR3 has 12 residues. Trimming pared 4 bases from V and 6 bases from J, leaving 7 bases between. The DNA of the CDR3 is TGTGCCAGCAGTGGGGTGGGCAATGAGCAGTTCTTC. It codes for CASSGVGNEQFF.

This clonotype has more than one count but fewer than ten. The CDR3 DNA sequence: TGTGCCAGCAGCTCTGGTGGGACACGGAATGAGCAGTTCTTC. It encodes CASSSGGTRNEQFF. V and J are TRBV5-5 and TRBJ2-1; the D gene is possibly TRBD1 (6 bases). Trimming pared 3 bases from V and 7 bases from J, leaving 14 bases between. From germline, CDR1 is SGHKS and CDR2 YYEKEE (reference sequence). CDR3 length equals 14 residues.

This clonotype occurred once. The chain couples TRBV18 to TRBJ1-4, with a weak D call TRBD1 (5 bases). This CDR3 spans 13 amino acids. Trimming cost V 3 bases and J 8 bases, with 10 bases left between them. The germline gives CDR1 KGHSH, CDR2 LQKENI. The CDR3 sequence is CASSPGAGEKLFF. CDR3 nucleotides: TGTGCCAGCTCACCCGGGGCCGGGGAAAAACTGTTTTTT.

V is TRBV12-3 or TRBV12-4 and J is TRBJ1-1, with D tentatively TRBD1 (6 bases). There are 15 residues in the CDR3. V lost 3 bases to trimming and J lost 3 bases, with 14 bases between them. The CDR3 is CASSFTGFAHTEAFF. CDR3 DNA: TGTGCCAGCAGTTTTACAGGGTTCGCGCACACTGAAGCTTTCTTT.

This clonotype was found a few times. The chain employs TRBV3-1 and TRBJ2-6; D is uncertain. Germline assignment: CDR1 LGHDT and CDR2 YNNKEL (reference sequence). This CDR3 is built from 17 residues. Trimming stripped 8 bases from V and 1 base from J, with 18 bases between. As DNA, the CDR3 is TGTGCCAGCCTGCAGTCCATGAAAACGTCTGGGGCCAACGTCCTGACTTTC. Its translation: CASLQSMKTSGANVLTF.

The chain joins TRBV3-1 to TRBJ2-3; D remains unclear. Deletions cut 0 bases from V and 9 bases from J, with 7 bases between. Germline loops: CDR1 LGHDT, CDR2 YNNKEL (reference sequence). The CDR3 is 12 amino acids. The DNA for the CDR3 is TGTGCCAGCAGCCAAGAAAAGGCGACGCAGTATTTT. The encoded protein is CASSQEKATQYF.

The table lists this clonotype with a few counts. The genes are TRBV10-3 and TRBJ1-3, with D unresolved. The CDR3 loop spans 13 amino acids. CDR1 ENHRY and CDR2 SYGVKD come from the germline V gene. Between the trimmed V and J ends, which lost 8 bases and 0 bases, there was a span of 8 bases. This CDR3 is CAISGVSGNTIYF. Written as DNA, the CDR3 is TGTGCCATCTCCGGAGTCTCTGGAAACACCATATATTTT.

The chain recombines TRBV20-1 with TRBJ1-3, with D hard to call. Germline CDR1 DFQATT, CDR2 SNEGSKA (reference sequence). This CDR3 is built from 12 residues. Trimming stripped 0 bases from V and 4 bases from J, with 4 bases between. The CDR3 nucleotides read TGCAGTGCTAGAGATCAAGGAAACACCATATATTTT. Amino acids: CSARDQGNTIYF.

The chain recombines TRBV5-1 with TRBJ2-1; 8 bases align to TRBD2. The CDR3 has 15 residues. Germline CDR1 is SGHRS and CDR2 is YFSETQ. V shed 0 bases, J shed 8 bases, and the junction held 7 bases outside the gene matches. The CDR3 nucleotides read TGCGCCAGCAGCTTGGTCACTAGCGGAGGGCATGAGCAGTTCTTC. This codes for CASSLVTSGGHEQFF.

This clonotype appeared many times. The V call is TRBV5-1, the J call TRBJ1-1; TRBD1 aligns across 7 bases. The CDR3 is 14 residues long. Trimming cost V 3 bases and J 1 base; bases outside gene matches: 3. CDR1 and CDR2 from the germline V gene are SGHRS and YFSETQ. This CDR3 is CASSSRTGNTEAFF. As DNA, the CDR3 is TGCGCCAGCAGCTCCCGGACAGGGAACACTGAAGCTTTCTTT.

V and J are TRBV7-9 and TRBJ2-1; 7 nucleotides match TRBD2. CDR1 is SEHNR and CDR2 is FQNEAQ in the germline V gene (reference sequence). V gave up 4 bases and J gave up 7 bases; unmatched junction bases: 10. CDR3 length: 15 residues. CDR3 protein: CASSSGLVRSNEQFF. Here the CDR3 DNA reads TGTGCCAGCAGCTCCGGACTAGTTCGGAGTAATGAGCAGTTCTTC.

This chain connects TRBV20-1 to TRBJ2-3, with a tentative D call TRBD2 (5 bases). Germline V CDR1 and CDR2: DFQATT, SNEGSKA (reference sequence). Trimming shortened V by 0 bases and J by 0 bases, and 10 bases separated the two germline ends. The CDR3 runs to 15 residues. The CDR3 region is CSARDLGGSTDTQYF. CDR3 coding DNA: TGCAGTGCTAGAGATCTCGGCGGGAGCACAGATACGCAGTATTTT.

This clonotype has only a few counts. V is TRBV12-3 or TRBV12-4 and J is TRBJ2-1, with D possibly matching TRBD1 (5 bases). CDR3 length equals 14 residues. V was shortened by 1 base and J by 6 bases, with 10 bases between the two germline ends. CDR3 residues: CASSLGTYRNEQFF. In DNA, the CDR3 is TGTGCCAGCAGTTTAGGGACATATCGCAATGAGCAGTTCTTC.

CDR3 amino acids: CSAKGDSNQPQHF. The CDR3 DNA reads TGCAGTGCTAAGGGGGATAGCAATCAGCCCCAGCATTTT. The gene calls are TRBV20-1 and TRBJ1-5, with a weak D call TRBD1 (6 bases). CDR3 size: 13 residues. Trimming pared 4 bases from V and 0 bases from J, leaving 7 bases between. Germline V gene lookup returns CDR1 DFQATT and CDR2 SNEGSKA (reference sequence).

The genes are TRBV19 and TRBJ2-5; D is ambiguous. Germline loops: CDR1 LNHDA, CDR2 SQIVND (reference sequence). V lost 4 bases and J 5 bases, leaving 14 bases between the germline ends. CDR3 size: 14 residues. The CDR3 nucleotides read TGTGCCAGTAGTACCCTACCAAGCGCGGAGACCCAGTACTTC. Residues: CASSTLPSAETQYF.

The chain employs TRBV3-1 and TRBJ1-3; tentatively, D is TRBD1 (5 bases). The V end lost 7 bases, the J end lost 3 bases, and 10 bases lay between the germline ends. This CDR3 region has 13 residues. Germline CDR1 is LGHDT and CDR2 is YNNKEL (reference sequence). The CDR3 sequence: CASNGAGGNTIYF. Written as DNA, the CDR3 is TGTGCCAGCAACGGGGCGGGTGGAAACACCATATATTTT. The complete variable domain, with remaining parts taken from reference TRBV3-1 and TRBJ1-3, reads DTAVSQTPKYLVTQMGNDKSIKCEQNLGHDTMYWYKQDSKKFLKIMFSYNNKELIINETVPNRFSPKSPDKAHLNLHINSLELGDSAVYFCASNGAGGNTIYFGEGSWLTVV.

This chain links TRBV25-1 with TRBJ1-5; D is ambiguous. Germline V CDR1 and CDR2: MGHDK, SYGVNS. CDR3 length: 16 residues. V dropped 3 bases and J dropped 1 base, with 13 bases sitting between them. The CDR3 sequence: CASSDRGTESNQPQHF. As DNA, the CDR3 is TGTGCCAGCAGTGACCGGGGAACAGAAAGCAATCAGCCCCAGCATTTT.

This clonotype was found a few times. The rearrangement links TRBV12-3 or TRBV12-4 to TRBJ2-1; 10 bases align to TRBD1. Germline trimming cut 5 bases from V and 4 bases from J; bases unmatched to any gene: 8. There are 16 residues in the CDR3. The CDR3 DNA reads as TGTGCCAGCAGTGTCGGGGGGACAGGGGTGTACAATGAGCAGTTCTTC. Translation: CASSVGGTGVYNEQFF.

The J gene is TRBJ2-7, the V gene TRBV2; no reliable D call. The length of the CDR3 is 14 residues. Trimming shortened V by 6 bases and J by 4 bases, and 16 bases separated the two germline ends. CDR1 SNHLY and CDR2 FYNNEI come from the germline V gene. As DNA, the CDR3 is TGTGCCAGCAGCCGAATCGAGGTCGAGTACGAGCAGTACTTC. Protein product: CASSRIEVEYEQYF. Complete variable domain (other parts from reference TRBV2 and TRBJ2-7): EPEVTQTPSHQVTQMGQEVILRCVPISNHLYFYWYRQILGQKVEFLVSFYNNEISEKSEIFDDQFSVERPDGSNFTLKIRSTKLEDSAMYFCASSRIEVEYEQYFGPGTRLTVT.

In nucleotides, the CDR3 is TGTGCCAGCAGTGAAACCCTTTCTGGGGCCAACGTCCTGACTTTC. Amino acids: CASSETLSGANVLTF. The chain carries TRBV2 and TRBJ2-6; no clear D gene. CDR1 and CDR2 (germline): SNHLY, FYNNEI. Trimming removed 2 bases at V and 1 base at J, with 6 bases between. The CDR3 has 15 amino acids.

This clonotype was seen a few times. The chain is built from TRBV24-1 and TRBJ2-3; no clear D. V was trimmed by 5 bases and J by 6 bases, leaving 8 bases between them. CDR1 KGHDR and CDR2 SFDVKD come from the germline V gene. The CDR3 extends over 12 amino acids. The DNA for the CDR3 is TGTGCCACCAGTGTCACCGGGGATACGCAGTATTTT. As protein: CATSVTGDTQYF.

This clonotype was counted a few times. The V and J genes are TRBV7-9 and TRBJ1-6; D is unclear. The germline V and J ends were trimmed by 1 base and 5 bases, with 9 bases remaining between them. Germline loops: CDR1 SEHNR, CDR2 FQNEAQ (reference sequence). The CDR3 has 15 amino acids. CDR3 amino acids: CASSLGGVDNSPLHF. As DNA, the CDR3 is TGTGCCAGCAGCTTAGGTGGGGTAGATAATTCACCCCTCCACTTT. Based on the CDR3 plus reference TRBV7-9 and TRBJ1-6, the full variable domain is DTGVSQNPRHKITKRGQNVTFRCDPISEHNRLYWYRQTLGQGPEFLTYFQNEAQLEKSRLLSDRFSAERPKGSFSTLEIQRTEQGDSAMYLCASSLGGVDNSPLHFGNGTRLTVT.